Listed here are 22 T cell receptor beta chains from one sample, sequenced in a study of shared clonotypes between healthy human individuals. Only in-frame clones appear in the TCRdb table, and some are missing; sequencing was by immunoSEQ multiplex PCR. The sample lists 1.4 million or so clones, about 98.5% occurring once. The sample taken for sequencing was naive CD4+ T cells sorted from blood. Subset noted: CD45RA+ positively selected. The receptors here all came from a man aged 25 to 40 in good health.

This clone showed up just once. This chain links TRBV2 with TRBJ2-7; 9 nucleotides match TRBD2. The CDR3 spans 13 residues. CDR1 is SNHLY, CDR2 FYNNEI, per germline. V was pared by 11 bases and J by 5 bases, with 10 bases of the junction left unmatched. The CDR3 is CAGQAGGVDEQYF. The CDR3 DNA follows: TGTGCCGGACAAGCGGGAGGCGTCGACGAGCAGTACTTC. The entire variable domain, with the rest obtained from reference TRBV2 and TRBJ2-7, is as follows: EPEVTQTPSHQVTQMGQEVILRCVPISNHLYFYWYRQILGQKVEFLVSFYNNEISEKSEIFDDQFSVERPDGSNFTLKIRSTKLEDSAMYFCAGQAGGVDEQYFGPGTRLTVT.

This chain joins TRBV28 and TRBJ2-2; possibly TRBD1 or TRBD2 for D (5 bases each). Trimming left V 1 base short and J 5 bases short, with 8 bases between. This CDR3 spans 14 amino acids. The germline V gene encodes CDR1 MDHEN and CDR2 SYDVKM. This CDR3 is CASSLYRRTGELFF. The CDR3 coding sequence is TGTGCCAGCAGTTTATACAGGAGGACCGGGGAGCTGTTTTTT.

The chain couples TRBV7-2 to TRBJ2-1, with 7 positions matching TRBD1. Germline-derived CDR1 and CDR2 are SGHTA and FQGNSA. The V and J ends lost 1 base and 10 bases, in that order; junction bases with no gene match: 4. The CDR3 totals 13 residues. The CDR3 DNA reads TGTGCCAGCAGCTTAGTTAGACAGGGCGAGCAGTTCTTC. The encoded protein is CASSLVRQGEQFF.

This clone was recorded once. V and J are TRBV7-2 and TRBJ1-2; D might be TRBD1 (5 bases). Per germline, CDR1 SGHTA and CDR2 FQGNSA. This CDR3 is built from 14 residues. Trimming took 5 bases from V and 3 from J, leaving 13 bases between them. CDR3 in amino acids: CASSTQTRDYGYTF. The CDR3 DNA reads TGTGCCAGCAGCACCCAGACCAGGGACTATGGCTACACCTTC.

The chain has TRBV7-3 and TRBJ2-3; 8 bases fit TRBD2. CDR1 is SGHTA and CDR2 is FQGTGA in the germline V gene. The V segment lost 5 bases and the J segment 11 bases; nucleotides outside the gene matches: 3. The CDR3 spans 11 residues. For the CDR3, the DNA is TGTGCCAGCAGCATTGGGACTAGGCAGTATTTT. This gives the protein CASSIGTRQYF.

The chain combines TRBV7-2 with TRBJ2-5; D is ambiguous. This CDR3 comprises 13 residues. V was shortened by 5 bases and J by 7 bases, with 14 bases between the two germline ends. CDR1 and CDR2 (germline): SGHTA, FQGNSA. This CDR3 reads CASSENSDGTQYF. In nucleotides, the CDR3 is TGTGCCAGCAGCGAGAACAGCGATGGGACCCAGTACTTC.

The chain recombines TRBV5-1 with TRBJ2-5; 7 positions agree with TRBD2. V was clipped by 0 bases and J by 4 bases; unmatched bases: 6. There are 15 residues in the CDR3. CDR1 and CDR2 (germline): SGHRS, YFSETQ. The CDR3 is CASSLGSGKAETQYF. For the CDR3, the DNA is TGCGCCAGCAGCTTGGGCAGCGGGAAGGCAGAGACCCAGTACTTC. Supplemented by reference TRBV5-1 and TRBJ2-5, the full variable domain reads KAGVTQTPRYLIKTRGQQVTLSCSPISGHRSVSWYQQTPGQGLQFLFEYFSETQRNKGNFPGRFSGRQFSNSRSEMNVSTLELGDSALYLCASSLGSGKAETQYFGPGTRLLVL.

This chain joins TRBV9 and TRBJ2-6, with TRBD1 matching 10 bases. The germline CDR1 and CDR2 sequences are SGDLS and YYNGEE. V lost 0 bases to trimming and J lost 2 bases; unmatched junction nucleotides: 11. The CDR3 totals 20 residues. CDR3 sequence reads: CASSVAKGQGTGPGANVLTF. The CDR3 DNA sequence: TGTGCCAGCAGCGTAGCTAAGGGACAGGGGACGGGACCTGGGGCCAACGTCCTGACTTTC.

The rearrangement joins TRBV7-8 to TRBJ2-3, with TRBD2 identical over 7 bases. V was pared by 1 base and J by 2 bases, with 6 bases of the junction left unmatched. Germline V gene sequence: CDR1 SGHVS, CDR2 FQNEAQ. The CDR3 is 16 residues long. CDR3 coding DNA: TGTGCCAGCAGCTTAGTGCGAGGGAGGGTCACAGATACGCAGTATTTT. Translation gives CASSLVRGRVTDTQYF.

The gene calls are TRBV5-8 and TRBJ1-5; TRBD1 aligns across 10 bases. J gave up 7 bases and V 2 bases, and 9 bases lay outside the gene matches. Germline-derived CDR1 and CDR2 are SGHTS and YDEGEE. CDR3 length equals 16 residues. CDR3 DNA sequence: TGTGCCAGCAGCTTTGGGGACAGGGGAATAGGGCAGCCCCAGCATTTT. Translated, it gives CASSFGDRGIGQPQHF.

This chain uses TRBV15 with TRBJ2-1, with D maybe TRBD1 (5 bases). Germline lookup yields CDR1 LNHNV and CDR2 YYDKDF (reference sequence). CDR3 length: 17 amino acids. Trimming pared 0 bases from V and 8 bases from J, leaving 20 bases between. The CDR3: CATSRELVLLTVDEQFF. CDR3 DNA sequence: TGTGCCACCAGCAGAGAGTTAGTGCTCTTGACAGTTGATGAGCAGTTCTTC.

In regard to this clone: Other DNA variants within this sample encode the same CDR3. J is TRBJ2-2 and V is TRBV5-1; possibly TRBD2 for D (5 bases). The germline gives CDR1 SGHRS, CDR2 YFSETQ. V was clipped by 0 bases and J by 5 bases, with 8 bases between them. The CDR3 totals 14 residues. The CDR3, as DNA: TGCGCCAGCAGCTTGGATGGCGGGACCGGGGAGCTGTTTTTT. This translates into CASSLDGGTGELFF.

The chain joins TRBV19 to TRBJ1-5; D remains unclear. This CDR3 region has 14 residues. Deletions cut 4 bases from V and 12 bases from J, with 19 bases between. The germline V gene has CDR1 LNHDA and CDR2 SQIVND (reference sequence). The CDR3 region is CASSNRGVGGGQHF. The CDR3 nucleotides are TGTGCCAGTAGTAACCGCGGGGTGGGTGGAGGCCAGCATTTT.

CDR3 in amino acids: CASSLDLPNGGYTF. In DNA form, the CDR3 reads TGTGCCAGCTCACTAGACCTCCCTAATGGGGGCTACACCTTC. The V gene is TRBV18, the J gene TRBJ1-2; no reliable D call. Germline values: CDR1 KGHSH, CDR2 LQKENI. The V and J ends lost 4 bases and 8 bases respectively, with 17 bases between them. The CDR3 contains 14 residues.

This sequence joins TRBV4-3 and TRBJ2-4, with 7 positions matching TRBD1. V was pared by 1 base and J by 0 bases, with 12 bases of the junction left unmatched. The CDR3 covers 19 residues. Germline V lookup: CDR1 LGHNA, CDR2 YSLEER. This CDR3 is CASSQGPGQRTTAKNIQYF. The DNA for the CDR3 is TGCGCCAGCAGCCAAGGTCCGGGACAGAGAACGACAGCCAAAAACATTCAGTACTTC.

V usage is TRBV28 and J usage is TRBJ2-1; D is undetermined. Germline V gives CDR1 MDHEN, CDR2 SYDVKM. The CDR3 has 15 residues. Trimming pared 5 bases from V and 7 bases from J, leaving 18 bases between. The CDR3 protein is CASSPPTIRTNEQFF. The CDR3 coding sequence is TGTGCCAGCAGTCCACCAACAATCAGGACGAATGAGCAGTTCTTC.

The J gene is TRBJ1-2, the V gene TRBV5-6, with D perhaps matching TRBD1 (5 bases). There are 13 residues in the CDR3. V lost 2 bases and J 8 bases, leaving 13 bases between the germline ends. Germline V CDR1 and CDR2: SGHDT, YYEEEE. CDR3 sequence: CASSLQVMSGYTF. The CDR3 DNA reads as TGTGCCAGCAGCTTACAGGTAATGAGCGGCTACACCTTC.

The rearrangement uses TRBV14 and TRBJ2-7, with 9 bases lining up with TRBD1. The CDR3 runs to 14 residues. The V gene's germline CDR1 is SGHDN and CDR2 FVKESK. Germline trimming cut 6 bases from V and 11 bases from J; bases unmatched to any gene: 14. DNA for the CDR3: TGTGCCAGCAGTCCACTAAACGGGGACAGGGCCAAGTACTTC. Its translation: CASSPLNGDRAKYF.

Note on this clone: At one of its ends the junction is not consistent with the germline gene, which may arise from a read error. The genes are TRBV9 and TRBJ2-5; no clear D. From germline, CDR1 is SGDLS and CDR2 YYNGEE. The CDR3 sequence is 13 residues long. CDR3 protein: CASSVNAVETQYF. Here the CDR3 DNA reads TGTGCCAGCAGCGTGAACGCCGTAGAGACTCAGTACTTC.

The genes are TRBV14 and TRBJ2-6; TRBD1 aligns across 10 bases. CDR1 and CDR2 (germline): SGHDN, FVKESK. The CDR3 has 18 residues. V trimming: 0 bases; J trimming: 2 bases; junction bases outside the gene matches: 4. Here the CDR3 reads CASSQDLGQGAGANVLTF. The CDR3 nucleotides are TGTGCCAGCAGCCAAGATTTAGGACAGGGGGCTGGGGCCAACGTCCTGACTTTC.

The V and J genes are TRBV5-1 and TRBJ1-1, with D maybe TRBD1 (5 bases). Germline CDR1 reads SGHRS; CDR2 reads YFSETQ. Trimming pared 1 base from V and 5 bases from J, leaving 18 bases between. CDR3 length: 16 amino acids. CDR3 DNA: TGCGCCAGCAGCTTGAATGGTGGGGCCCCGGAAACTGAAGCTTTCTTT. It specifies CASSLNGGAPETEAFF.

The chain employs TRBV5-4 and TRBJ2-7; D gene uncertain. The V end lost 4 bases, the J end lost 0 bases, and 17 bases lay between the germline ends. The CDR3 has 16 amino acids. Germline assignment: CDR1 SGHNT and CDR2 YYREEE (reference sequence). The CDR3 loop reads CASSLRFGIRSYEQYF. DNA of the CDR3: TGTGCCAGCAGCCTACGTTTTGGCATCCGCTCCTACGAGCAGTACTTC.